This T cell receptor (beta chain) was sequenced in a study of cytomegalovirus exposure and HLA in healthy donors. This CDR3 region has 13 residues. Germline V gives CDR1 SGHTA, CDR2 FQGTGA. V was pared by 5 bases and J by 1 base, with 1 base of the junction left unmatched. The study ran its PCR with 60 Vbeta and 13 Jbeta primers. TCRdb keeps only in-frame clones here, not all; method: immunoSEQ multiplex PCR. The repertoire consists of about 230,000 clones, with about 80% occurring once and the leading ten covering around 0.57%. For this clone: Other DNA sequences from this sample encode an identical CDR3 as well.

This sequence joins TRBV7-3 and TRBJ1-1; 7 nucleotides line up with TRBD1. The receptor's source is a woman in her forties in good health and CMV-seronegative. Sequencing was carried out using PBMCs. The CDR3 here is CASSPGGNTEAFF. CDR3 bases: TGTGCCAGCAGCCCAGGGGGGAACACTGAAGCTTTCTTT. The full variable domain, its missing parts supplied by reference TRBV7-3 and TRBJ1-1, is GAGVSQTPSNKVTEKGKYVELRCDPISGHTALYWYRQSLGQGPEFLIYFQGTGAADDSGLPNDRFFAVRPEGSVSTLKIQRTERGDSAVYLCASSPGGNTEAFFGQGTRLTVV.